The TCR beta chain under discussion was sequenced for a study of T cells in localized non-small cell lung cancer. This CDR3 spans 12 amino acids. The germline gives CDR1 LNHNV, CDR2 YYDKDF (reference sequence). The germline V and J ends were trimmed by 4 bases and 8 bases, with 11 bases remaining between them. Repertoires were generated with immunoSEQ multiplex PCR, while TCRdb's copy carries only in-frame clones and drops some. The data hold roughly 16,000 clones, with roughly 82% observed a single time. This TCR was recovered from a male donor aged 60 or over with stage I lung adenocarcinoma. The rearrangement links TRBV15 to TRBJ1-1, with D maybe TRBD1 (6 bases). Here the sequenced sample was peripheral blood, taken before any cancer treatment. Written as DNA, the CDR3 is TGTGCCACCAGCATCCTACAGGGAGAAGCTTTCTTT. Its translation: CATSILQGEAFF.